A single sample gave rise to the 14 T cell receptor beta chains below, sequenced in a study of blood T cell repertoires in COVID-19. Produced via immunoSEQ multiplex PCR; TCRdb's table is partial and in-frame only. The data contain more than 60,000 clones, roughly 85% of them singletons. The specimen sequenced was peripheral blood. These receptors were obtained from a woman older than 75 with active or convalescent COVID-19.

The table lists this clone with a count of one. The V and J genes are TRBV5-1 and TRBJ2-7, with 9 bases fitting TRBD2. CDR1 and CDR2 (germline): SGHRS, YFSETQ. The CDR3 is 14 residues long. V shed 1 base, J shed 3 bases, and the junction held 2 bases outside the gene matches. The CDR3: CASSLTSGLYEQYF. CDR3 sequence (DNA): TGCGCCAGCAGCTTGACTAGCGGGCTCTACGAGCAGTACTTC.

Written as DNA, the CDR3 is TGTGCCAGCAGCACCAGACTAATGAACACTGAAGCTTTCTTT. Its protein is CASSTRLMNTEAFF. The chain links TRBV7-8 to TRBJ1-1; D is undetermined. The CDR3 covers 14 residues. Germline V gene data show CDR1 as SGHVS and CDR2 as FQNEAQ. V lost 5 bases and J lost 0, with 10 bases in between.

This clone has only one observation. The chain's CDR3 is CASSPGDRGAEAFF. The CDR3 DNA follows: TGTGCCAGCAGCCCGGGGGACAGGGGGGCCGAAGCTTTCTTT. The gene calls are TRBV9 and TRBJ1-1; 11 bases agree with TRBD1. The CDR3 has 14 residues. Trimming took 4 bases from V and 8 from J; bases not matched to a gene: 7. Per germline, CDR1 SGDLS and CDR2 YYNGEE.

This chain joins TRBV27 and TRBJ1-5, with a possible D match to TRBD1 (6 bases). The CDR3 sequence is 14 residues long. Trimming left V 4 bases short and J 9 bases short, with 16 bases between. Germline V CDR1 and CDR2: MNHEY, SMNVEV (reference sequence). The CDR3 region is CASSSHRADLPQHF. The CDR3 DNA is TGTGCCAGCAGTTCGCACAGGGCAGACCTGCCCCAGCATTTT.

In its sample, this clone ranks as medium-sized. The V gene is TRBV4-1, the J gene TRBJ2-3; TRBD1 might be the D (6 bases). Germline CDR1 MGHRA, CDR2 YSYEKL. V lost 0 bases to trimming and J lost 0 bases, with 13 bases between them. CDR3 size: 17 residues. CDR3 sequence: CASSQDGTPISTDTQYF. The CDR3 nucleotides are TGCGCCAGCAGCCAAGACGGGACACCGATAAGCACAGATACGCAGTATTTT.

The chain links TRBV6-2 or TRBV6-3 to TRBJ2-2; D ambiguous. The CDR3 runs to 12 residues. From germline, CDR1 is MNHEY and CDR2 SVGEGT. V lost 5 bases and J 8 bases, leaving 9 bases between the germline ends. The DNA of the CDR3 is TGTGCCAGCAGTCAAAGCGTGGGGGAGCTGTTTTTT. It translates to CASSQSVGELFF.

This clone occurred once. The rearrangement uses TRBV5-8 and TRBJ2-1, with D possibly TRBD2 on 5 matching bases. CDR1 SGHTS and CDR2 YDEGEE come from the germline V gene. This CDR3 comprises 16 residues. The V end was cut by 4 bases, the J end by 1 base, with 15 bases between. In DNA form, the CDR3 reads TGTGCCAGCAGCCCGGCACTAGTTAGGTCCTACAATGAGCAGTTCTTC. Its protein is CASSPALVRSYNEQFF.

The CDR3 DNA reads TGTGCCAGTAGTATCACAGGGGGCGATCAGCCCCAGCATTTT. The encoded protein is CASSITGGDQPQHF. The rearrangement uses TRBV19 and TRBJ1-5, with 9 bases that match TRBD1. There are 14 residues in the CDR3. Germline V gives CDR1 LNHDA, CDR2 SQIVND (reference sequence). With 3 bases clipped from V and 5 bases from J, the junction kept 2 bases outside the gene matches. Supplemented by reference TRBV19 and TRBJ1-5, the full variable domain reads DGGITQSPKYLFRKEGQNVTLSCEQNLNHDAMYWYRQDPGQGLRLIYYSQIVNDFQKGDIAEGYSVSREKKESFPLTVTSAQKNPTAFYLCASSITGGDQPQHFGDGTRLSIL.

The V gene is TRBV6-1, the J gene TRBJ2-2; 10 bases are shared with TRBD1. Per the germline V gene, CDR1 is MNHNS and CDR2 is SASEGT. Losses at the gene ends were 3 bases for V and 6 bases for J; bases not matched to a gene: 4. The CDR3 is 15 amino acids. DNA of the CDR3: TGTGCCAGCAGTGACCCGGGACAGGGGCCCGGGGAGCTGTTTTTT. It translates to CASSDPGQGPGELFF.

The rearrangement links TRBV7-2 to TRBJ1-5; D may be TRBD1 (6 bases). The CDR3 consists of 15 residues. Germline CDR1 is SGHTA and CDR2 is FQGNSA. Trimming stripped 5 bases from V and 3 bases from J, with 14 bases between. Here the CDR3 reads CASSPGGPPNQPQHF. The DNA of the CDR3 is TGTGCCAGCAGCCCTGGGGGCCCCCCCAATCAGCCCCAGCATTTT.

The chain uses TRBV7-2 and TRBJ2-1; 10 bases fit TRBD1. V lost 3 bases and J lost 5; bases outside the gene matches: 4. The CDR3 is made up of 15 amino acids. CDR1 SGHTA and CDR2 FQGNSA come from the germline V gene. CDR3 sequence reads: CASSLAGTGDNEQFF. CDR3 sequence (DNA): TGTGCCAGCAGCTTGGCCGGGACAGGGGACAATGAGCAGTTCTTC. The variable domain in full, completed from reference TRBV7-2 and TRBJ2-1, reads GAGVSQSPSNKVTEKGKDVELRCDPISGHTALYWYRQSLGQGLEFLIYFQGNSAPDKSGLPSDRFSAERTGGSVSTLTIQRTQQEDSAVYLCASSLAGTGDNEQFFGPGTRLTVL.

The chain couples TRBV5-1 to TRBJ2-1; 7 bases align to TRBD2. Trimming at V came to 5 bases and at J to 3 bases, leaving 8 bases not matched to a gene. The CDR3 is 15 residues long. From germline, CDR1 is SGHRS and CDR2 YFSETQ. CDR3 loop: CASSSGSGFYNEQFF. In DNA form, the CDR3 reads TGCGCCAGCAGTTCCGGTAGCGGGTTCTACAATGAGCAGTTCTTC.

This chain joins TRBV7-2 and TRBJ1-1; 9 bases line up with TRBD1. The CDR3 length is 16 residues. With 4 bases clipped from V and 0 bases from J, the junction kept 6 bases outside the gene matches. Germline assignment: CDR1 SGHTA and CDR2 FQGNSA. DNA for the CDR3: TGTGCCAGCAGCTCCCGGACAGGGGCGATGAACACTGAAGCTTTCTTT. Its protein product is CASSSRTGAMNTEAFF.

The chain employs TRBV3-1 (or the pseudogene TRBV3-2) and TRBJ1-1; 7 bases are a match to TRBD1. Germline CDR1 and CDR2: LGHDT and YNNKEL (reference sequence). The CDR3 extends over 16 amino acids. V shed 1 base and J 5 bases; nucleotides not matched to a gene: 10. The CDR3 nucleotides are TGTGCCAGCAGCCAAGCAACAGGGGAAAGTTGGACTGAAGCTTTCTTT. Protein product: CASSQATGESWTEAFF.